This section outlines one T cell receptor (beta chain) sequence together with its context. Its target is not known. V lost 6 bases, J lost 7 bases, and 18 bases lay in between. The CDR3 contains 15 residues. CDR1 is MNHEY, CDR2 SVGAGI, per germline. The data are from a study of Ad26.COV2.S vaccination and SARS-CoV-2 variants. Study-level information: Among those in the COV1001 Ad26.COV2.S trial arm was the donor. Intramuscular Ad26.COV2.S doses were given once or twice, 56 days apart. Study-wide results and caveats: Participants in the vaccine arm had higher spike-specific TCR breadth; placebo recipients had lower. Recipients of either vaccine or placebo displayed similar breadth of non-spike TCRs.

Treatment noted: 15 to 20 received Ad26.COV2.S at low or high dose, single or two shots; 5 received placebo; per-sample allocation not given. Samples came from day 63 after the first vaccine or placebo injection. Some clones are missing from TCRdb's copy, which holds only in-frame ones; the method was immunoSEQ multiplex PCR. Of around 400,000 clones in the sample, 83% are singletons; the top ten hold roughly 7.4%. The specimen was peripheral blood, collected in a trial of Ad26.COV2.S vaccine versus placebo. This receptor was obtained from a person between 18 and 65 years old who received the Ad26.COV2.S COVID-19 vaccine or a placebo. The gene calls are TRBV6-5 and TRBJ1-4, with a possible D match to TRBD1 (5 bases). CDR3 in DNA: TGTGCCAGCAGCGTGATAAGGGGTACGGGTGAAAAACTGTTTTTT. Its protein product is CASSVIRGTGEKLFF.